This TCR beta chain was sequenced for a study of cytomegalovirus exposure and HLA in healthy donors. Study-level background: The roughly 130 validation repertoires, a later analysis reported, used the same platform as the roughly 730 repertoires from the first cohort.

Profiling relied on immunoSEQ multiplex PCR, and the TCRdb table lists in-frame clones only, not all of them. The table has 160,000 or so clones, approximately 90% seen once. In regard to this clone: The antigen remains unidentified.

Study results and caveats: Researchers counted roughly 160 TCR beta chains as cytomegalovirus-associated. Accounts indicate the classifier identified cytomegalovirus status with strong specificity and sensitivity.

The V gene's germline CDR1 is SGDLS and CDR2 YYNGEE. The CDR3 consists of 14 residues. Germline trimming cut 8 bases from V and 5 bases from J; bases unmatched to any gene: 3. These donors were members of the 120-subject validation cohort, a group separate from the roughly 670-subject first cohort. Sequencing input: PBMCs. The rearrangement uses TRBV9 and TRBJ2-1; 14 nucleotides agree with TRBD2. This sequence originates from a young man in good health and CMV-seronegative. This chain's CDR3 is CARTSGRAHNEQFF. In DNA, the CDR3 is TGTGCCAGGACTAGCGGGAGGGCCCACAATGAGCAGTTCTTC.